The source of this TCR beta chain is a study of T-cell memory formation after mild COVID-19. Study observations and caveats: Pre-infection memory held some responding clones, suggesting pre-existing cross-reactive T cells responded. CD4+ contracting clones were found mainly in CM and EM, and CD8+ ones in EMRA. Whether day 37 second-wave clones are SARS-CoV-2-specific was not confirmed.

As to this clonotype: Its antigen remains unidentified.

The CDR3 sequence is 14 residues long. V shed 5 bases and J shed 4 bases, with 9 bases lying between them. Germline lookup yields CDR1 SGHTA and CDR2 FQGNSA. A single record per CDR3 protein comes from TCRdb applying MiXCR to the 5' RACE reads. The table has 100,000 to 150,000 distinct CDR3 sequences, roughly 15% seen once. The specimen sequenced was PBMCs or a T cell subset sorted from them (not recorded which). The chain recombines TRBV7-2 with TRBJ1-6; D gene unclear. The receptor comes from an adult woman who had mild COVID-19 (a few samples of this study predate the infection). Cell type and time point are not known. CDR3 region: CASSPGAYNSPLHF. The CDR3 region has the DNA TGTGCCAGCAGCCCCGGTGCTTATAATTCACCCCTCCACTTT.